Following are 18 T cell receptor beta chains from one sample sequenced in a study of cytomegalovirus exposure and HLA in healthy donors. The PCR used 60 Vbeta and 13 Jbeta primers. The repertoire was sequenced with immunoSEQ multiplex PCR; TCRdb's copy has only in-frame clones and lacks some. The sample lists roughly 170,000 clones, 82% occurring once. Sequenced material: PBMCs. These receptors were taken from a male donor in good health and CMV-seronegative.

As concerns this clone: The sample holds other DNA sequences that translate to the same CDR3. The rearrangement joins TRBV5-6 to TRBJ2-5; 7 nucleotides align to TRBD1. From germline, CDR1 is SGHDT and CDR2 YYEEEE. CDR3 length: 14 amino acids. After removal of 4 bases from V and 1 base from J, the junction contained 4 bases not matched to a gene. The CDR3 DNA reads TGTGCCAGCAGCCTGGGACAGCCCCAAGAGACCCAGTACTTC. This translates into CASSLGQPQETQYF. The full variable domain, in which reference TRBV5-6 and TRBJ2-5 provide the parts outside the CDR3, is DAGVTQSPTHLIKTRGQQVTLRCSPKSGHDTVSWYQQALGQGPQFIFQYYEEEERQRGNFPDRFSGHQFPNYSSELNVNALLLGDSALYLCASSLGQPQETQYFGPGTRLLVL.

CDR3 bases: TGTGCCAGCAGCTCAGTAGAGACCCAGTACTTC. As protein: CASSSVETQYF. V is TRBV7-9 and J is TRBJ2-5; D unresolved. Germline V gives CDR1 SEHNR, CDR2 FQNEAQ (reference sequence). The CDR3 covers 11 residues. V dropped 4 bases and J dropped 4 bases, with 4 bases sitting between them.

The genes are TRBV5-6 and TRBJ2-7; 7 nucleotides line up with TRBD1. The CDR3 consists of 14 residues. The germline gives CDR1 SGHDT, CDR2 YYEEEE. The ends lost 4 bases at V and 1 base at J; junction bases unmatched: 5. CDR3 nucleotide sequence: TGTGCCAGCAGCCCAGGGACAGTTTCCTACGAGCAGTACTTC. This sequence encodes CASSPGTVSYEQYF.

V and J are TRBV5-4 and TRBJ2-7; 7 bases align to TRBD1. This CDR3 is built from 16 residues. Per germline, CDR1 SGHNT and CDR2 YYREEE (reference sequence). V gave up 4 bases and J gave up 5 bases; unmatched junction bases: 15. The CDR3 sequence: CASSGPPGQRRDEQYF. The DNA for the CDR3 is TGTGCCAGCAGCGGGCCCCCGGGACAGAGAAGGGACGAGCAGTACTTC.

The chain carries TRBV7-2 and TRBJ2-7; D is ambiguous. With 1 base removed from V and 2 bases from J, the gap between germline ends came to 9 bases. The CDR3 covers 14 residues. CDR1 and CDR2 (germline): SGHTA, FQGNSA. CDR3 nucleotide sequence: TGTGCCAGCAGCTTAGGGGCAGTTCCCTACGAGCAGTACTTC. This sequence encodes CASSLGAVPYEQYF.

This clone was recorded a few times. This rearrangement joins TRBV28 to TRBJ2-7; tentatively, D is TRBD1 (6 bases). V was pared by 7 bases and J by 2 bases, with 15 bases between. The CDR3 runs to 14 residues. From germline, CDR1 is MDHEN and CDR2 SYDVKM. The chain's CDR3 is CASNLQGIAYEQYF. The CDR3 region has the DNA TGTGCCAGCAACCTACAGGGCATTGCCTACGAGCAGTACTTC.

This rearrangement joins TRBV7-8 to TRBJ1-6; TRBD1 matches 7 bases. There are 14 residues in the CDR3. V was clipped by 1 base and J by 12 bases; unmatched bases: 6. Germline V gene sequence: CDR1 SGHVS, CDR2 FQNEAQ. The CDR3 DNA sequence: TGTGCCAGCAGCTTAGAGAGACAGGGAAGACCCCTCCACTTT. Protein product: CASSLERQGRPLHF.

The chain joins TRBV7-9 to TRBJ1-2; the match to TRBD1 covers 8 bases. V lost 5 bases and J lost 6; bases outside the gene matches: 5. The germline gives CDR1 SEHNR, CDR2 FQNEAQ (reference sequence). This CDR3 has 13 amino acids. CDR3 bases: TGTGCCAGCAGCCCGGACAGGGTAAATGGCTACACCTTC. Residues: CASSPDRVNGYTF.

This clone showed up just a few times. The chain employs TRBV27 and TRBJ1-1, with 9 bases fitting TRBD1. Germline CDR1 is MNHEY and CDR2 is SMNVEV (reference sequence). Trimming took 6 bases from V and 5 from J; bases not matched to a gene: 7. CDR3 length: 14 residues. The CDR3 bases are TGTGCCAGCAGAACACGACAGGGGGAAACTGAAGCTTTCTTT. The encoded protein is CASRTRQGETEAFF.

This chain connects TRBV20-1 to TRBJ2-5; D remains ambiguous. Germline assignment: CDR1 DFQATT and CDR2 SNEGSKA (reference sequence). The CDR3 is 10 amino acids. Here the CDR3 DNA reads TGCAGCTCAGGAAAAGAGACCCAGTACTTC. Amino acid sequence: CSSGKETQYF.

V is TRBV9 and J is TRBJ2-3; 8 bases align to TRBD1. This CDR3 contains 19 residues. V lost 5 bases to trimming and J lost 0 bases; unmatched junction nucleotides: 17. Germline V gene sequence: CDR1 SGDLS, CDR2 YYNGEE. The CDR3 DNA reads TGTGCCAGCAGTCTCCAAGGTCAGGGGGCCTCCCTAAGCACAGATACGCAGTATTTT. Its translation is CASSLQGQGASLSTDTQYF.

This clone was counted between two and nine times. The chain links TRBV5-8 to TRBJ1-5, with 8 bases lining up with TRBD1. With 4 bases clipped from V and 2 bases from J, the junction kept 8 bases outside the gene matches. The CDR3 length is 16 residues. Germline CDR1 and CDR2: SGHTS and YDEGEE. For the CDR3, the DNA is TGTGCCAGCAGCACGGGGACAGGCCGAGGCAATCAGCCCCAGCATTTT. As protein: CASSTGTGRGNQPQHF.

V usage is TRBV25-1 and J usage is TRBJ2-1; D unresolved. Germline V CDR1 and CDR2: MGHDK, SYGVNS. Trimming left V 3 bases short and J 6 bases short, with 9 bases between. The length of the CDR3 is 13 residues. Here the CDR3 DNA reads TGTGCCAGCAGTGACCGGGTACTCAATGAGCAGTTCTTC. Protein sequence: CASSDRVLNEQFF.

This clone appeared once. The rearrangement uses TRBV21-1 and TRBJ1-1. TRBV21-1 represents a pseudogene. The CDR3 loop spans 13 amino acids. DNA of the CDR3: TGTGCCAGCAGAAGTTACGGGTACACTGAAGCTTTCTTT. Its translation is CASRSYGYTEAFF.

Written as DNA, the CDR3 is TGTGCCAGCAGCTTAGAAGCGGATAGCTCCTACGAGCAGTACTTC. It codes for CASSLEADSSYEQYF. This chain links TRBV7-6 with TRBJ2-7, with D tentatively TRBD2 (5 bases). Germline assignment: CDR1 SGHVS and CDR2 FNYEAQ. V was cut by 1 base and J by 0 bases, with 10 bases left in between. The CDR3 loop spans 15 amino acids.

V is TRBV5-1 and J is TRBJ1-1; a weak D match, TRBD1 (5 bases). The CDR3 sequence is 15 residues long. Per the germline V gene, CDR1 is SGHRS and CDR2 is YFSETQ. With 2 bases removed from V and 3 bases from J, the gap between germline ends came to 14 bases. CDR3 coding DNA: TGCGCCAGCAGCTTCTTGTCACGCAGGGACACTGAAGCTTTCTTT. It encodes CASSFLSRRDTEAFF.

The gene calls are TRBV7-8 and TRBJ2-7; tentatively, D is TRBD2 (5 bases). Germline lookup yields CDR1 SGHVS and CDR2 FQNEAQ. The V end was cut by 6 bases, the J end by 3 bases, with 12 bases between. The CDR3 has 13 residues. The CDR3 DNA reads as TGTGCCAGCAGTCAGCGGCGATACTACGAGCAGTACTTC. Its protein product is CASSQRRYYEQYF.

V is TRBV7-2 and J is TRBJ2-2; D not certain. Per germline, CDR1 SGHTA and CDR2 FQGNSA. This CDR3 contains 13 residues. Trimming took 0 bases from V and 8 from J, leaving 7 bases between them. CDR3 residues: CASSLARMGELFF. The CDR3 coding sequence is TGTGCCAGCAGCTTAGCGCGAATGGGGGAGCTGTTTTTT.